This is a list of T cell receptor beta chains from one sample in a study of OX40 agonist ivuxolimab in advanced cancers. The repertoire was sequenced with immunoSEQ multiplex PCR; TCRdb's copy has only in-frame clones and lacks some. The table has approximately 60,000 clones, approximately 80% seen once. The sequencing used CD4+ or CD8+ T cells sorted from blood, collected in a trial of the OX40 agonist ivuxolimab. These receptors were collected from an adult with an advanced solid tumor such as melanoma, head and neck, liver or kidney cancer. CDR3s include the opening cysteine and the closing phenylalanine or tryptophan. A D gene is named only where the DNA matches it firmly. Some rows mark clone size as missing; the rest say once, few, many or name a class of expanded clone.

j_call | v_call | d_call | clone_size | cdr3_nt | cdr3_aa
TRBJ1-5 | TRBV4-1 | NA | NA | TGCGCCAGCAGCCAAGGGGATCTGGGACAGCCCCAGCATTTT | CASSQGDLGQPQHF
TRBJ2-7 | TRBV10-2 | NA | NA | TGCGCCAGCAGGGTAAATGGGGACGAGCAGTACTTC | CASRVNGDEQYF
TRBJ2-5 | TRBV29-1 | NA | NA | TGCAGCGTTGAGAGGCAGACACAAGAGACCCAGTACTTC | CSVERQTQETQYF
TRBJ2-7 | TRBV5-1 | NA | few | TGCGCCAGCAGCACCGAGACAGGCTACGAGCAGTACTTC | CASSTETGYEQYF
TRBJ2-5 | TRBV6-8 | TRBD2 | NA | TGTGCCAGCAGTTACTCCATTAGCGGGATCCAAGAGACCCAGTACTTC | CASSYSISGIQETQYF
TRBJ1-1 | TRBV30 | NA | NA | TGTGCCTGGAGCGAAAACATTCTTGGAGCTTTCTTT | CAWSENILGAFF
TRBJ2-5 | TRBV20-1 | NA | NA | TGCAGTGCTAGGGTCGGGGAGACCCAGTACTTC | CSARVGETQYF
TRBJ1-1 | TRBV25-1 | NA | NA | TGTGCCAGCGAAGGACGGTTGAACACTGAAGCTTTCTTT | CASEGRLNTEAFF
TRBJ1-6 | TRBV2 | NA | NA | TGTGCCAGCAGTGCGGAAGGGGGGGGAAACTCACCCCTCCACTTT | CASSAEGGGNSPLHF
TRBJ1-5 | TRBV30 | NA | NA | TGTGCCTGGAGTAGTCAGTTTAGCAATCAGCCCCAGCATTTT | CAWSSQFSNQPQHF
TRBJ2-5 | TRBV7-8 | TRBD1 | NA | TGTGCCAGCAGCCCACACCGGGACAGAAAAGAGACCCAGTACTTC | CASSPHRDRKETQYF
TRBJ2-7 | TRBV20-1 | NA | NA | TGCAGTGCGTCAGGGGTTGTCGAGCAGTACTTC | CSASGVVEQYF
TRBJ2-2 | TRBV5-1 | TRBD2 | NA | TGCGCCAGCAGCCGGACTAGCGGGGGGTACACCGGGGAGCTGTTTTTT | CASSRTSGGYTGELFF
TRBJ1-1 | TRBV5-1 | NA | few | TGCGCCAGCAGCCTCAGGGGGAACACTGAAGCTTTCTTT | CASSLRGNTEAFF
TRBJ2-3 | TRBV19 | TRBD2 | NA | TGTGCCAGTAGTGCCTTGATAGCGGGGTTCACAGATACGCAGTATTTT | CASSALIAGFTDTQYF
TRBJ2-1 | TRBV30 | NA | NA | TGTGCCTGGGGAGGGGACGCGTCCCCGGCCTACAATGAGCAGTTCTTC | CAWGGDASPAYNEQFF
TRBJ1-1 | TRBV15 | NA | NA | TGTGCCACCAGCAGAGGGGGTGTAGGGTGGAGCACTGAAGCTTTCTTT | CATSRGGVGWSTEAFF
TRBJ2-3 | TRBV27 | TRBD2 | few | TGTGCCAGCAGTCCACCCCCCCAGCGGGGGAGCACAGATACGCAGTATTTT | CASSPPPQRGSTDTQYF
TRBJ2-3 | TRBV4-2 | TRBD2 | NA | TGTGCCAGCAGCCAAACGACTAGCGGGGGCCGGAGGTCAGCAGATACGCAGTATTTT | CASSQTTSGGRRSADTQYF
TRBJ2-7 | TRBV7-9 | NA | NA | TGTGCCAGCAGCTTCACGGTTTACGAGCAGTACTTC | CASSFTVYEQYF
TRBJ1-2 | TRBV6-5 | NA | NA | TGTGCCAGCAGTAACGGGGCCGGAACTCAAGGCTACACCTTC | CASSNGAGTQGYTF
TRBJ1-4 | TRBV6-1 | NA | NA | TGTGCCAGCAGTCCCCCTTTCCGCCCCGAAAAACTGTTTTTT | CASSPPFRPEKLFF
TRBJ2-5 | TRBV7-9 | NA | NA | TGTGCCAGCAGCCGTAGTAGCGGCTCCGAGGAGGGGTACTTC | CASSRSSGSEEGYF
TRBJ2-1 | TRBV19 | TRBD2 | NA | TGTGCCAGTAGTATAAGCCTAGCGGGGGGTGAGCAGTTCTTC | CASSISLAGGEQFF
TRBJ1-1 | TRBV25-1 | NA | NA | TGTGCCAGCAGTGAGAGGAACACTGAAGCTTTCTTT | CASSERNTEAFF
TRBJ1-2 | TRBV7-8 | NA | NA | TGTGCCAGCAGCTTAAGACAGGAGCTTGGCTACACCTTC | CASSLRQELGYTF
TRBJ2-6 | TRBV15 | NA | NA | TGTGCCACCAGCAGAGACCCTTTGGGTTCTGGGGCCAACGTCCTGACTTTC | CATSRDPLGSGANVLTF
TRBJ1-2 | TRBV18 | NA | NA | TGTGCCAGCTCACCACCGGGAGCCAAAGGGATCAATGGCTACACCTTC | CASSPPGAKGINGYTF
TRBJ1-4 | TRBV4-1 | NA | once | TGCGCCAGCAGCCAGAGGGAGCACAATGAAAAACTGTTTTTT | CASSQREHNEKLFF
TRBJ1-2 | TRBV7-2 | NA | NA | TGTGCCAGCAGCTCGACAGAAACAGGCTATGGCTACACCTTC | CASSSTETGYGYTF
TRBJ1-4 | TRBV5-6 | TRBD1 | NA | TGTGCCAGCACCGTCGACAGGGGAGATGGCGAAAAACTGTTTTTT | CASTVDRGDGEKLFF
TRBJ1-2 | TRBV27 | NA | once | TGTGCCAGCAGAGACTGGGCAGGGACCGGCTATGGCTACACCTTC | CASRDWAGTGYGYTF
TRBJ1-1 | TRBV5-1 | NA | NA | TGCGCCAGCAGCTTGAACGCAGCGTGGGTTGATGAAGCTTTCTTT | CASSLNAAWVDEAFF
TRBJ1-2 | TRBV5-4 | TRBD1 | NA | TGTGCCAGCAGCTCTCCGGGACAGGACCTCTATGGCTACACCTTC | CASSSPGQDLYGYTF
TRBJ2-5 | TRBV2 | TRBD1 | once | TGTGCCAGCGGGGGACAGGGGACGCGGGAGACCCAGTACTTC | CASGGQGTRETQYF
TRBJ1-2 | TRBV27 | NA | medium-sized | TGTGCCAGCAGTCCCGGGGTAGGGGTCGCCTATGGCTACACCTTC | CASSPGVGVAYGYTF
TRBJ2-5 | TRBV2 | NA | NA | TGTGCCAGCAGTACCCAGCAGTACCAAGAGACCCAGTACTTC | CASSTQQYQETQYF
TRBJ2-2 | TRBV2 | NA | NA | TGTGCCAGCAGTTCAGATCTTACCGGGGAGCTGTTTTTT | CASSSDLTGELFF
TRBJ2-5 | TRBV18 | NA | few | TGTGCCAGCTCGCCGTCCGGGGAGGAGACCCAGTACTTC | CASSPSGEETQYF
TRBJ1-3 | TRBV18 | NA | NA | TGTGCCAGCTCAACATGGGACCCTGGAAACACCATATATTTT | CASSTWDPGNTIYF
TRBJ1-4 | TRBV30 | NA | NA | TGTGCCTCGCTCCCCGGACAGAATAATGAAAAACTGTTTTTT | CASLPGQNNEKLFF
TRBJ1-1 | TRBV5-1 | NA | NA | TGCGCCAGCAGCCTCCTCCCTGGTGGAGAAGCTTTCTTT | CASSLLPGGEAFF
TRBJ2-7 | TRBV6-1 | NA | NA | TGTGCCAGCAGTGAAGGAGGGACGGTCTACGAGCAGTACTTC | CASSEGGTVYEQYF
TRBJ2-7 | TRBV10-2 | TRBD2 | NA | TGCGCCAGCCGACTAGCGGGGGCCTCCTACGAGCAGTACTTC | CASRLAGASYEQYF
TRBJ2-7 | TRBV2 | NA | NA | TGTGCCAGCAGGCACCCAAATGAACGGGACACCTCTACCTACGAGCAGTACTTC | CASRHPNERDTSTYEQYF
TRBJ2-2 | TRBV7-8 | TRBD1 | NA | TGTGCCAGCAGCTTAGCCTGGACAGGGGATACCGGGGAGCTGTTTTTT | CASSLAWTGDTGELFF
TRBJ1-2 | TRBV30 | NA | NA | TGTGCCTGGGACCGAGGCAGGAGTAACTATGGCTACACCTTC | CAWDRGRSNYGYTF
TRBJ2-1 | TRBV7-9 | NA | NA | TGTGCCAGCAGCTTACCCCGGGACACCTACAATGAGCAGTTCTTC | CASSLPRDTYNEQFF
TRBJ1-4 | TRBV11-2 | NA | NA | TGTGCCAGCAGCTTAGCAAGGATTCATAATGAAAAACTGTTTTTT | CASSLARIHNEKLFF
TRBJ2-2 | TRBV6-1 | TRBD1 | NA | TGTGCCAGCAGAGATCAGGGGGCAGTTACCGGGGAGCTGTTTTTT | CASRDQGAVTGELFF
TRBJ1-6 | TRBV10-3 | NA | NA | TGTGCCATCAGTGCGGGAGGGCAGCTGAATTCACCCCTCCACTTT | CAISAGGQLNSPLHF
TRBJ2-1 | TRBV5-1 | NA | NA | TGCGCCAGCAGCTTGGCCCAAGCGGGCCCCTACAATGAGCAGTTCTTC | CASSLAQAGPYNEQFF